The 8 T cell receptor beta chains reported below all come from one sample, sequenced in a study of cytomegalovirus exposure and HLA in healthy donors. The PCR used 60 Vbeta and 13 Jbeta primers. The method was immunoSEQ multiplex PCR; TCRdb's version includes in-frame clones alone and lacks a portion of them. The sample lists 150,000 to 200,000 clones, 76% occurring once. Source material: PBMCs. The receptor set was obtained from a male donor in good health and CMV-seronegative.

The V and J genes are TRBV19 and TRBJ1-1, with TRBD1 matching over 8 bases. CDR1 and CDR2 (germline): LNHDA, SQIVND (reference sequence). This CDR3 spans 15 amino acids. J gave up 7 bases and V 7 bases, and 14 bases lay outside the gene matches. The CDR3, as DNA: TGTGCCAGTACCGAGACAGGGGCGGGGGGGGATGAAGCTTTCTTT. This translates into CASTETGAGGDEAFF.

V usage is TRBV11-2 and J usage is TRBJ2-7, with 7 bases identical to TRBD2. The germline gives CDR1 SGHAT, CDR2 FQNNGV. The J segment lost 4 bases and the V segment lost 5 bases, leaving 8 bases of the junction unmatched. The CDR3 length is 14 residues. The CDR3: CASSPLRGSYEQYF. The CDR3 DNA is TGTGCCAGCAGCCCTCTTCGCGGGAGTTACGAGCAGTACTTC.

The CDR3 reads CASSLYTGELFF. Written as DNA, the CDR3 is TGTGCCAGCAGCCTATACACCGGGGAGCTGTTTTTT. The chain is built from TRBV7-2 and TRBJ2-2; D gene uncertain. Between the trimmed V and J ends, which lost 5 bases and 3 bases, there was a span of 4 bases. This CDR3 contains 12 residues. The germline V gene encodes CDR1 SGHTA and CDR2 FQGNSA.

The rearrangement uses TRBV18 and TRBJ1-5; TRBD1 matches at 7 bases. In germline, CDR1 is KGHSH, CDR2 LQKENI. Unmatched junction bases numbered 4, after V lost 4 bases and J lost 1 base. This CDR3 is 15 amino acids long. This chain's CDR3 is CASSRQGRSNQPQHF. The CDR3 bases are TGTGCCAGCTCACGACAGGGTAGGAGCAATCAGCCCCAGCATTTT.

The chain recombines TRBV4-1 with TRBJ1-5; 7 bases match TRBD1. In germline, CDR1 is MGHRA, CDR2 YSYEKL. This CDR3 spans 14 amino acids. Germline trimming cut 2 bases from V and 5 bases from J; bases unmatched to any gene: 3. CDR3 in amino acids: CASSQNRGDQPQHF. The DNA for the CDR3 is TGCGCCAGCAGCCAAAACAGGGGTGATCAGCCCCAGCATTTT.

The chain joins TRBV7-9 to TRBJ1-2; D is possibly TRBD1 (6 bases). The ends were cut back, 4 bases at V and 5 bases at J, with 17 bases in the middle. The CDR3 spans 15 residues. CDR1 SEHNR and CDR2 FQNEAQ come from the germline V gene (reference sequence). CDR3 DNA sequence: TGTGCCAGCAGCTCAGGGGATTATGGGGCTTATGGCTACACCTTC. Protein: CASSSGDYGAYGYTF. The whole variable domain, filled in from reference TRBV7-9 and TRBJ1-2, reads DTGVSQNPRHKITKRGQNVTFRCDPISEHNRLYWYRQTLGQGPEFLTYFQNEAQLEKSRLLSDRFSAERPKGSFSTLEIQRTEQGDSAMYLCASSSGDYGAYGYTFGSGTRLTVV.

The CDR3 spells CASSLALLAGDYEQYF. The CDR3 region has the DNA TGTGCCAGCAGCTTAGCGCTACTAGCGGGGGACTACGAGCAGTACTTC. The chain links TRBV7-2 to TRBJ2-7; TRBD2 matches at 11 bases. Germline CDR1 reads SGHTA; CDR2 reads FQGNSA. The CDR3 runs 16 residues. J was trimmed by 3 bases and V by 0 bases; bases with no gene match: 4.

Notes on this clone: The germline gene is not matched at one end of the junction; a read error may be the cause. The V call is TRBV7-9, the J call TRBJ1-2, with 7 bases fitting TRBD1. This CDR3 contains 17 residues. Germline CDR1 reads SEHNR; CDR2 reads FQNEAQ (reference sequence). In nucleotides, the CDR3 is TGTTCCAGCAGCTTGATGGAAACAGTGACAGGGAAATATGGCTACACCTTC. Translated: CSSSLMETVTGKYGYTF.